This TCR beta chain is from a study of T cell responses to AZD1222 COVID-19 vaccine. Clones were sequenced by immunoSEQ multiplex PCR, and TCRdb holds only the in-frame ones, with some missing. The sample carries some 80,000 clones, around nine tenths recorded once. Study-wide results and limits: When two AZD1222 doses had been given, Spike-specific TCR breadth and depth rose. The donors showed a predominance of white British ancestry and of females, with possible underestimation of clonal diversity.

V was clipped by 2 bases and J by 7 bases, with 14 bases between them. This CDR3 is 14 amino acids long. Germline assignment: CDR1 SGHNT and CDR2 YENEEA. Second-dose groups at about 4 or about 12 weeks were pooled. This clone occurred a few times. Its antigen remains unidentified. The TCR was taken from an adult who received the AZD1222 COVID-19 vaccine. Sequenced material: peripheral blood, taken 28 days after the second AZD1222 dose. V gene TRBV11-3 combines with J gene TRBJ1-1, with D possibly being TRBD1 (6 bases). This CDR3 is CASSLPGGQGEAFF. CDR3 DNA: TGTGCCAGCAGCTTACCGGGGGGGCAGGGTGAAGCTTTCTTT. Variable domain in full (rest from reference TRBV11-3 and TRBJ1-1): EAGVVQSPRYKIIEKKQPVAFWCNPISGHNTLYWYLQNLGQGPELLIRYENEEAVDDSQLPKDRFSAERLKGVDSTLKIQPAELGDSAVYLCASSLPGGQGEAFFGQGTRLTVV.